This TCR beta chain was obtained from a study of T cell responses to AZD1222 COVID-19 vaccine. Findings and caveats of the study: Baseline seropositives among AZD1222 recipients totaled only 5 to 7. Epitopes outside B.1.351 and B.1.1.7 mutated regions reportedly drew nearly half of spike TCRs. Two AZD1222 doses significantly raised spike-specific TCR breadth and depth over controls. A mostly white British donor set with more females was recruited, and clonal diversity was possibly underestimated.

Method: immunoSEQ multiplex PCR; TCRdb's copy keeps in-frame clones and lacks some. The data contain over 100,000 clones, 88% of them seen just once; the ten biggest clones take up around 13%. As regards this clone: Its antigen is undetermined.

The J segment lost 3 bases and the V segment lost 5 bases, leaving 3 bases of the junction unmatched. Germline values: CDR1 SGHDN, CDR2 FVKESK. This CDR3 spans 13 amino acids. The chain links TRBV14 to TRBJ2-7; the match to TRBD2 covers 8 bases. This clonotype was sampled from an adult in good health. Sample: peripheral blood, taken on day 0 of MenACWY control vaccination. CDR3 sequence: CASSLGLVYEQYF. As DNA, the CDR3 is TGTGCCAGCAGCTTGGGACTAGTCTACGAGCAGTACTTC.